Reported below is one TCR beta chain. No antigen is known for it. These data are taken from a study of shared clonotypes between healthy human individuals. Study-wide points: Clonotype sharing across several donors was observed for about 4.8% of naive CD4 clonotypes.

The data were produced by immunoSEQ multiplex PCR, yet TCRdb's version contains in-frame clones alone and is incomplete. The sample contains roughly 590,000 clones, around 95% of which appear only once. Naivety among CD8 cells was defined by CD45RO negativity and positive CCR7 selection, thereby excluding terminally differentiated effector memory CD45RA+ cells. CDR1 is SGHVS, CDR2 FNYEAQ, per germline. This CDR3 is 14 amino acids long. J lost 4 bases, V lost 5 bases, and 4 bases had no gene match. The sample taken for sequencing was naive CD8+ T cells sorted from blood. The receptor comes from a young woman in good health. The chain links TRBV7-6 to TRBJ2-2; the match to TRBD2 covers 7 bases. The CDR3 protein is CASSPAGSTGELFF. The CDR3 nucleotides read TGTGCCAGCAGCCCAGCGGGAAGCACCGGGGAGCTGTTTTTT.